Listed below are T cell receptor beta chains from one sample, sequenced in a study of blood T cells in healthy people across ages. TCRdb reprocessed the 5' RACE reads with MiXCR, giving one entry per CDR3 protein. The sample consists of about 730,000 distinct CDR3 sequences, roughly 41% of them appearing once. The sample was blood. The receptors originated from a woman in her fifties or sixties in good health. Each CDR3 is given with its conserved first and last residue. D genes are given only for firm matches. The size entry is marked missing in some rows and otherwise reads once, few, many or a size class.

TRBV29-1	NA	NA	11	TRBJ2-4	TGCAGCGTTGGAGGGGATGACATTCAGTACTTC	CSVGGDDIQYF
TRBV6-5	NA	many	12	TRBJ2-7	TGTGCCAGCAGCCGGGACGGCTACGAGCAGTACTTC	CASSRDGYEQYF
TRBV3-1	NA	NA	13	TRBJ1-3	TGTGCCAGCACCAGGACAGATGGAAACACCATATATTTT	CASTRTDGNTIYF
TRBV3-1	TRBD1	NA	18	TRBJ2-4	TGTGCCAGCAGCCCCGGATTGAACAGGGGGCTTGTCAAAAACATTCAGTACTTC	CASSPGLNRGLVKNIQYF
TRBV11-2	NA	NA	20	TRBJ2-3	TGTGCCAGCAGCTTCAAGGGGACTTGGGACCGTCCTAACAGCACAGATACGCAGTATTTT	CASSFKGTWDRPNSTDTQYF
TRBV20-1	NA	NA	13	TRBJ1-2	TGCAGTGTCCAACCGGCGGATAACTATGGCTACACCTTC	CSVQPADNYGYTF
TRBV12-3/TRBV12-4	NA	NA	15	TRBJ2-7	TGTGCCAGCAGTTTATGGGGCCAGAGGGAATCCGAGCAGTACTTC	CASSLWGQRESEQYF
TRBV20-1	TRBD2	few	13	TRBJ2-2	TGCAGTGCTAGAACCGGGAGGGCCGGGGAGCTGTTTTTT	CSARTGRAGELFF
TRBV27	NA	NA	13	TRBJ1-4	TGTGCCAGCAGTCTGACAGTTACTGAAAAACTGTTTTTT	CASSLTVTEKLFF
TRBV20-1	NA	NA	11	TRBJ2-4	TGCAGTGCTCTAGACCAAAACATTCAGTACTTC	CSALDQNIQYF
TRBV13	NA	few	15	TRBJ2-7	TGTGCCAGCAGCCATATCAACGATGGGGTACCCGAGCAGTACTTC	CASSHINDGVPEQYF
TRBV7-3	TRBD2	NA	18	TRBJ2-3	TGTGCCAGCAGCTTAAAGTTATTGGCGGGAGGGCCTGAGAGTACGCAGTATTTT	CASSLKLLAGGPESTQYF
TRBV4-3	NA	once	16	TRBJ2-6	TGCGCCAGCAGCCAGCAAGGGGGTTCCTGGGCCAACGTCCTGACTTTC	CASSQQGGSWANVLTF
TRBV2	TRBD2	few	15	TRBJ2-3	TGTGCCAGCAGTATCGGACTAGCGGGAAAGGATACGCAGTATTTT	CASSIGLAGKDTQYF
TRBV29-1	NA	once	14	TRBJ2-3	TGCAGCGTTGAGTCGATTGGGGGCGCAGATACGCAGTATTTT	CSVESIGGADTQYF
TRBV5-1	NA	NA	15	TRBJ2-1	TGCGCCAGCAGCTGGACCGGGACTGTCCACAATGAGCAGTTCTTC	CASSWTGTVHNEQFF
TRBV7-2	NA	NA	16	TRBJ2-6	TGTGCCAGCAGCTTAGGGCCAGGCTCTGGGGCCAACGTCCTGACTTTC	CASSLGPGSGANVLTF
TRBV7-6	TRBD1	NA	18	TRBJ2-3	TGTGCCAGCAGTGACAGGGAAACAGGAAGGGGTTGGGCAGATACGCAGTATTTT	CASSDRETGRGWADTQYF
TRBV6-1	TRBD1	NA	17	TRBJ2-7	TGTGCCAGCAGGCAACTGTTGGACAGGCTCAACTTCTACGAGCAGTACTTC	CASRQLLDRLNFYEQYF
TRBV7-9	TRBD1	NA	18	TRBJ2-5	TGTGCCAGCAGCTTAGGTACGGCGATGGGACAGGGGAACAATGAGCAGTACTTC	CASSLGTAMGQGNNEQYF
TRBV4-2	TRBD1	NA	16	TRBJ2-5	TGTGCCAGCAGCCAAGAGGGACAGGGTTCAAGAGCGACCCAGTACTTC	CASSQEGQGSRATQYF
TRBV12-5	TRBD1	few	15	TRBJ2-7	TGTGCTAGTGGGGGACAGGGGGCGACCTCCTACGAGCAGTACTTC	CASGGQGATSYEQYF
TRBV12-3/TRBV12-4	NA	NA	15	TRBJ2-3	TGTGCCAGCAGTCGCGCTAGCGACGAAACAGATACGCAGTATTTT	CASSRASDETDTQYF
TRBV10-3	NA	NA	14	TRBJ2-7	TGTGCCATCAGGAAGGTGCTAGAAGTCAATGAGCAGTACTTC	CAIRKVLEVNEQYF
TRBV7-2	NA	few	12	TRBJ2-2	TGTGCCAGCACGGGGCGGAGGGGGGAGCTGTTTTTT	CASTGRRGELFF
TRBV4-2	NA	NA	16	TRBJ1-4	TGTGCCAGCAGCCGGCGAGAGTTTGGGGGCGCTGAAAAACTGTTTTTT	CASSRREFGGAEKLFF
TRBV5-6	NA	NA	17	TRBJ2-1	TGTGCCAGCAGCTTTTGGGGATCCCCGAGCTCCTACAATGAGCAGTTCTTC	CASSFWGSPSSYNEQFF
TRBV7-2	NA	NA	17	TRBJ2-1	TGTGCCAGCAGCCATCTCGGGGGGCAGAGCTCCTACAATGAGCAGTTCTTC	CASSHLGGQSSYNEQFF
TRBV23-1	NA	few	15	TRBJ1-5	TGCGCCAGCAGTCCCCGCAGGGGCCGAGTTCGTCCCCAGCATTTT	CASSPRRGRVRPQHF
TRBV29-1	TRBD2	many	12	TRBJ2-5	TGCAGCGTTGGGGAGGGCGGCGGCAGAAAGTACTTC	CSVGEGGGRKYF
TRBV20-1	TRBD1	few	15	TRBJ2-3	TGCAGTGCTAGTATACGACAGGGGAGCACAGATACGCAGTATTTT	CSASIRQGSTDTQYF
TRBV12-3/TRBV12-4	NA	NA	15	TRBJ1-4	TGTGCCAGCAGTTTCGTTCAAGCTACTAATGAAAAACTGTTTTTT	CASSFVQATNEKLFF
TRBV5-1	NA	NA	13	TRBJ1-2	TGCGCCAGCACCATGGACGGGGACTATGGCTACACCTTC	CASTMDGDYGYTF
TRBV10-3	NA	NA	14	TRBJ2-7	TGTGCCATCAGGGGACGTGGGACCTCGCCCGAGCAGTACTTC	CAIRGRGTSPEQYF
TRBV5-1	TRBD2	few	21	TRBJ2-7	TGCGCCAGCAGCTTGGGGGTACAACAGCGGGGGGGAATACTTGGGGACTACGAGCAGTACTTC	CASSLGVQQRGGILGDYEQYF
TRBV5-8	NA	NA	12	TRBJ2-3	TGTGCCAGCGGATTCATCACAGATACGCAGTATTTT	CASGFITDTQYF
TRBV5-1	NA	NA	14	TRBJ2-7	TGCGCCAGCAGCGAGGGGACCGTGGAATACGAGCAGTACTTC	CASSEGTVEYEQYF
TRBV4-3	TRBD1	few	16	TRBJ2-5	TGCGCCAGCAGCCTCGGGGGGGGACAGGGGGCCAATGAGCAGTACTTC	CASSLGGGQGANEQYF
TRBV3-1	NA	NA	13	TRBJ2-3	TGTGCCAGCAGCCAAGCGGTCTCTGATACGCAGTATTTT	CASSQAVSDTQYF
TRBV12-3/TRBV12-4	NA	NA	14	TRBJ1-2	TGTGCCAGCAGAGTTGCCGCCAGTGGGTGTGGCTACACCTTC	CASRVAASGCGYTF
TRBV7-2	NA	NA	14	TRBJ2-1	TGTGCCAGCAGCCCAAAAGCGGGCCTTAATGAGCAGTTCTTC	CASSPKAGLNEQFF
TRBV20-1	NA	NA	13	TRBJ1-1	TGCAGTGCTACGGACAGATTGAACACTGAAGCTTTCTTT	CSATDRLNTEAFF
TRBV6-5	TRBD1	many	15	TRBJ1-2	TGTGCCAGCAGTGAGACAGGGCGTCGGGTGGATGGCTACACCTTC	CASSETGRRVDGYTF
TRBV7-2	TRBD2	NA	15	TRBJ2-7	TGTGCCAGCAGCTTGTCACTAGCGGGGACCTACGAGCAGTACTTC	CASSLSLAGTYEQYF
TRBV20-1	NA	few	14	TRBJ2-5	TGCAGTGCTAGAGGTGCCAGGGGAGAAGAGACCCAGTACTTC	CSARGARGEETQYF
TRBV18	TRBD2	few	19	TRBJ2-5	TGTGCCAGCTCCCTACCCCGACTAGCGGGGGGCGAACAAGAGAGGACCCAGTACTTC	CASSLPRLAGGEQERTQYF
TRBV20-1	TRBD2	NA	20	TRBJ2-1	TGCAGTGCTATCGGGGTGTTAGCGGGGGGGCCTCAGTTCAGCTACAATGAGCAGTTCTTC	CSAIGVLAGGPQFSYNEQFF
TRBV4-2	NA	NA	15	TRBJ2-1	TGTGCCAGCAGCCTGGATTGGGGGGGGGCGAATGAGCAGGTCTTC	CASSLDWGGANEQVF
TRBV5-1	NA	NA	16	TRBJ2-5	TGCGCCAGCAGCCCCCGAGAGTACGGGCGTCAAGAGACCCAGTACTTC	CASSPREYGRQETQYF
TRBV12-3/TRBV12-4	TRBD2	few	14	TRBJ2-5	TGTGCCAGCAGCTATATAGCGGGGCCGGAGGCCCAGTACTTC	CASSYIAGPEAQYF
TRBV7-8	NA	NA	13	TRBJ1-5	TGTGCCAGCAGCCGCGGGGGGGCTCAGCCCCAGCATTTT	CASSRGGAQPQHF
TRBV6-2/TRBV6-3	TRBD2	few	14	TRBJ2-1	TGTGCCAGCAGTTATTCCGGGGGGAACGGTGAGCAGTTCTTC	CASSYSGGNGEQFF
TRBV24-1	NA	NA	15	TRBJ2-7	TGTGCCACCAGGCCGGCGGCAGGGACCTACAATGAGCAGTACTTC	CATRPAAGTYNEQYF
TRBV18	NA	NA	17	TRBJ2-1	TGTGCCAGCTCACCACGGGTGGGGGGCGAGAAAGACAAGGAGCAGTTCTTC	CASSPRVGGEKDKEQFF
TRBV5-1	TRBD2	NA	15	TRBJ2-5	TGCGCCAGCAGCTTTAGCGGGGGGGCCGAGGAGACCCAGTACTTC	CASSFSGGAEETQYF
TRBV6-6	TRBD1	NA	15	TRBJ2-7	TGTGCCAGCAGTTACATACTAGGACAGGGTTACGAGCAGTACTTC	CASSYILGQGYEQYF
TRBV3-1	TRBD1	NA	16	TRBJ1-1	TGTGCCAGCAGCCTGAGGACAGGGGGCGGGAACACTGAAGCTTTCTTT	CASSLRTGGGNTEAFF